The clone carrying this T cell receptor (beta chain) was detected a few times. TCRdb ran MiXCR on the reads and lists one entry per CDR3 protein. This sample has more than 250,000 distinct CDR3 sequences; about 13% occur once, and the top ten carry around 9.5%. This sample is part of a study of T cell repertoires in cytomegalovirus infection. The sample comprised PBMCs. This clonotype originated in a human donor in good health (CMV status not recorded). Some clones in this sample may be carry-over from other donors' samples.

The CDR3 sequence is CSATLAANYNEQFF. CDR3 DNA: TGCAGTGCCACGCTAGCGGCTAACTACAATGAGCAGTTCTTC. The chain carries TRBV20-1 and TRBJ2-1; 7 nucleotides agree with TRBD2. Germline V CDR1 and CDR2: DFQATT, SNEGSKA (reference sequence). Unmatched junction bases numbered 8, after V lost 6 bases and J lost 3 bases. CDR3 length: 14 amino acids.